These 7 T cell receptor beta chains share one sample of origin, sequenced in a study of T cell responses to AZD1222 COVID-19 vaccine. Using immunoSEQ multiplex PCR, the repertoire was profiled, and TCRdb retains in-frame clones only, with some absent. This table holds some 98,000 clones, about 88% found once. Material: peripheral blood, obtained on day 0 of AZD1222 vaccination. All receptors come from an adult in good health.

The chain links TRBV19 to TRBJ1-4; D is possibly TRBD1 (5 bases). This CDR3 comprises 12 residues. The germline V gene encodes CDR1 LNHDA and CDR2 SQIVND (reference sequence). V was clipped by 7 bases and J by 13 bases, with 16 bases between them. The CDR3: CASTTGAYGLFF. CDR3 sequence (DNA): TGTGCCAGTACCACTGGGGCATATGGACTGTTTTTT. The variable domain in full, with the rest retrieved from reference TRBV19 and TRBJ1-4, is DGGITQSPKYLFRKEGQNVTLSCEQNLNHDAMYWYRQDPGQGLRLIYYSQIVNDFQKGDIAEGYSVSREKKESFPLTVTSAQKNPTAFYLCASTTGAYGLFFGSGTQLSVL.

V usage is TRBV28 and J usage is TRBJ1-1; 8 nucleotides align to TRBD1. Germline V lookup: CDR1 MDHEN, CDR2 SYDVKM. With V trimmed by 10 bases and J by 1 base, 2 bases remained unmatched. The CDR3 length is 12 residues. This chain's CDR3 is CATGTGNTEAFF. CDR3 nucleotide sequence: TGTGCCACCGGGACAGGGAACACTGAAGCTTTCTTT.

Comment on this clone: A read error may produce the germline difference seen at one junction end. The chain employs TRBV7-7 and TRBJ2-1; D gene ambiguous. The CDR3 loop spans 14 amino acids. In germline, CDR1 is SSHAT, CDR2 FNYEAQ (reference sequence). CDR3: CASSLAPSSNEQFF. Here the CDR3 DNA reads TGTGCTAGCAGCTTAGCCCCATCCTCGAATGAGCAGTTCTTC.

The gene calls are TRBV18 and TRBJ1-1; the D gene is possibly TRBD1 (5 bases). In germline, CDR1 is KGHSH, CDR2 LQKENI. This CDR3 spans 12 amino acids. V lost 3 bases and J 7 bases, leaving 9 bases between the germline ends. CDR3 in amino acids: CASSPEQGEAFF. The CDR3 nucleotides read TGTGCCAGCTCACCTGAGCAGGGTGAAGCTTTCTTT. Using reference TRBV18 and TRBJ1-1 for the parts outside the CDR3, the full variable domain is NAGVMQNPRHLVRRRGQEARLRCSPMKGHSHVYWYRQLPEEGLKFMVYLQKENIIDESGMPKERFSAEFPKEGPSILRIQQVVRGDSAAYFCASSPEQGEAFFGQGTRLTVV.

The chain has TRBV21-1 and TRBJ2-1. TRBV21-1 is reported as a pseudogene. The CDR3 sequence is 13 residues long. The chain's CDR3 is CASSFSGTNEQFF. The CDR3 DNA sequence: TGTGCCAGCAGCTTTTCCGGGACCAATGAGCAGTTCTTC.

The gene calls are TRBV19 and TRBJ2-7; perhaps TRBD2 as D (6 bases). In germline, CDR1 is LNHDA, CDR2 SQIVND (reference sequence). Deletions cut 5 bases from V and 3 bases from J, with 11 bases between. The CDR3 runs 13 residues. The CDR3 DNA is TGTGCCAGTAGTTTGGGGGGTAACTACGAGCAGTACTTC. Protein product: CASSLGGNYEQYF. Full variable domain (missing parts from reference TRBV19 and TRBJ2-7): DGGITQSPKYLFRKEGQNVTLSCEQNLNHDAMYWYRQDPGQGLRLIYYSQIVNDFQKGDIAEGYSVSREKKESFPLTVTSAQKNPTAFYLCASSLGGNYEQYFGPGTRLTVT.

This chain links TRBV30 with TRBJ2-3, with a possible D match to TRBD1 (7 bases). V was shortened by 5 bases and J by 2 bases, with 11 bases between the two germline ends. The CDR3 sequence is 13 residues long. Germline loops: CDR1 GTSNPN, CDR2 SVGIG (reference sequence). CDR3 in amino acids: CAWDREVTDTQYF. CDR3 DNA: TGTGCCTGGGACAGGGAGGTCACAGATACGCAGTATTTT.